The TCR beta chain described here comes from a study of Ad26.COV2.S vaccination and SARS-CoV-2 variants. Study at large: Participants got Ad26.COV2.S intramuscularly, once or twice 56 days apart.

Repertoires were generated with immunoSEQ multiplex PCR, while TCRdb's copy carries only in-frame clones and drops some. The sample holds roughly 320,000 clones, roughly 80% seen once. The CDR3 has 12 amino acids. V trimming: 7 bases; J trimming: 5 bases; junction bases outside the gene matches: 5. From germline, CDR1 is SQVTM and CDR2 ANQGSEA. Study results and limitations: Non-spike TCR breadth did not differ much between vaccine and placebo recipients. Substantial response breadth was reportedly seen for spike-specific CD8+ and CD4+ T cells after vaccination.

As concerns this clone: Its specificity is not known.

The treatment was: about 20 received Ad26.COV2.S at low or high dose, single or two shots; a few received placebo; per-sample allocation not given. Day 63 after the first injection of vaccine or placebo was the sampling time. V is TRBV29-1 and J is TRBJ1-1; 9 nucleotides line up with TRBD1. This clonotype was sampled from a person between 18 and 60 years old who received the Ad26.COV2.S COVID-19 vaccine or a placebo. This material consisted of peripheral blood, taken in a trial of Ad26.COV2.S vaccine versus placebo. CDR3 protein: CSGQQGATEAFF. The CDR3 nucleotides are TGCAGCGGACAACAGGGGGCGACTGAAGCTTTCTTT. Looking up the rest from reference TRBV29-1 and TRBJ1-1 gives the full variable domain: SAVISQKPSRDICQRGTSLTIQCQVDSQVTMMFWYRQQPGQSLTLIATANQGSEATYESGFVIDKFPISRPNLTFSTLTVSNMSPEDSSIYLCSGQQGATEAFFGQGTRLTVV.